The 20 T cell receptor beta chains below were found in one sample sequenced in a study of blood T cell repertoires in COVID-19. Clones were read by immunoSEQ multiplex PCR, and TCRdb kept only the in-frame ones, dropping some. The data show 120,000 or so clones, with approximately 88% seen just once and around 7.3% held by the top ten. The sequencing input was peripheral blood. These receptors all stem from a man aged 50 to 59 with acute or convalescent COVID-19.

The chain recombines TRBV7-9 with TRBJ2-7; the match to TRBD1 covers 9 bases. Germline V gives CDR1 SEHNR, CDR2 FQNEAQ (reference sequence). Trimming at V came to 5 bases and at J to 2 bases, leaving 4 bases not matched to a gene. This CDR3 has 14 residues. For the CDR3, the DNA is TGTGCCAGCAGCCCGGGACAGGGTCCCTACGAGCAGTACTTC. Translated: CASSPGQGPYEQYF.

V usage is TRBV27 and J usage is TRBJ2-3; the D gene is possibly TRBD1 (6 bases). CDR3 length: 15 residues. V was cut by 1 base and J by 3 bases, with 11 bases left in between. Germline CDR1 reads MNHEY; CDR2 reads SMNVEV (reference sequence). The CDR3 sequence: CASSLLGGVTDTQYF. The CDR3 coding sequence is TGTGCCAGCAGTTTATTAGGGGGAGTGACAGATACGCAGTATTTT.

This chain links TRBV12-2 with TRBJ2-6; TRBD1, as called in the table, went unchecked against the DNA. TRBV12-2 is marked as a pseudogene. This CDR3 region has 23 residues. CDR3 region: CASHNSPPPDRSLLLSGANVLTF. The DNA for the CDR3 is TGTGCAAGTCACAACTCCCCCCCTCCCGACAGGTCGCTTCTCCTCTCTGGGGCCAACGTCCTGACTTTC.

The chain carries TRBV9 and TRBJ2-1; D unclear. V was cut by 0 bases and J by 9 bases, with 10 bases left in between. Germline CDR1 reads SGDLS; CDR2 reads YYNGEE. The CDR3 consists of 13 residues. In DNA, the CDR3 is TGTGCCAGCAGCGTAGGCCTCCCGAGTGAGCAGTTCTTC. Protein: CASSVGLPSEQFF.

The rearrangement uses TRBV18 and TRBJ2-5; 7 bases align to TRBD2. This CDR3 is 15 amino acids long. V was clipped by 2 bases and J by 5 bases; unmatched bases: 8. Germline V CDR1 and CDR2: KGHSH, LQKENI. DNA for the CDR3: TGTGCCAGCTCACCAAAGGCGGGAGTATCTGAGACCCAGTACTTC. It yields the protein CASSPKAGVSETQYF.

J is TRBJ1-6 and V is TRBV18; TRBD1 is a possible D gene (5 bases). Germline V gene sequence: CDR1 KGHSH, CDR2 LQKENI. The length of the CDR3 is 15 residues. V shed 3 bases and J shed 5 bases, with 11 bases lying between them. CDR3 protein: CASSPLDRNNSPLHF. The CDR3 nucleotides read TGTGCCAGCTCACCGCTTGACAGAAATAATTCACCCCTCCACTTT.

This clone was counted a single time. This chain uses TRBV6-6 with TRBJ2-7; a weak D match, TRBD2 (6 bases). V was cut by 7 bases and J by 3 bases, with 16 bases left in between. This CDR3 spans 14 amino acids. The germline V gene encodes CDR1 MNHNY and CDR2 SVGAGI (reference sequence). CDR3 region: CASKERGLHYEQYF. The CDR3 region has the DNA TGTGCCAGCAAGGAAAGGGGACTTCACTACGAGCAGTACTTC.

In nucleotides, the CDR3 is TGTGCCAGCACCGCCCGGGAGGGGAGGTCGGGGGAGACCCAGTACTTC. It yields the protein CASTAREGRSGETQYF. This chain uses TRBV7-8 with TRBJ2-5; 8 bases are shared with TRBD2. V trimming: 7 bases; J trimming: 5 bases; junction bases outside the gene matches: 15. Germline V lookup: CDR1 SGHVS, CDR2 FQNEAQ. The CDR3 is made up of 16 amino acids.

The chain carries TRBV5-5 and TRBJ1-5; a weak D match, TRBD1 (6 bases). Germline loops: CDR1 SGHKS, CDR2 YYEKEE (reference sequence). There are 13 residues in the CDR3. Trimming left V 4 bases short and J 4 bases short, with 9 bases between. For the CDR3, the DNA is TGTGCCAGCAGCCCGGGACAAAATCAGCCCCAGCATTTT. Its protein product is CASSPGQNQPQHF.

This clone was seen once. The chain combines TRBV5-1 with TRBJ2-2; 7 bases line up with TRBD1. Losses at the gene ends were 2 bases for V and 7 bases for J; bases not matched to a gene: 8. Germline V gene sequence: CDR1 SGHRS, CDR2 YFSETQ. The CDR3 runs to 15 residues. The CDR3 here is CASSLRTGVGGELFF. Written as DNA, the CDR3 is TGCGCCAGCAGCTTACGTACAGGGGTCGGCGGGGAGCTGTTTTTT.

As to this clone: An end of the junction does not agree with germline; a read error may underlie this. The V and J genes are TRBV7-6 and TRBJ2-5; tentatively, D is TRBD2 (6 bases). Germline V CDR1 and CDR2: SGHVS, FNYEAQ. This CDR3 has 15 amino acids. The CDR3 coding sequence is TGTGCCAGCACCTTATTCGGGGGATCCGAAGAGACCCAGTACTTC. Protein product: CASTLFGGSEETQYF.

This clone was seen just once. The V call is TRBV12-3 or TRBV12-4, the J call TRBJ2-7; a weak D match, TRBD1 (6 bases). The CDR3 length is 13 residues. V lost 6 bases to trimming and J lost 4 bases, with 13 bases between them. The CDR3 loop reads CASSRGDRYEQYF. CDR3 DNA: TGTGCCAGCAGCCGTGGAGACAGGTACGAGCAGTACTTC.

The CDR3 DNA sequence: TGTGCCAGCAGCCAAAGGGGGCTGGAGACCCAGTACTTC. Amino acid sequence: CASSQRGLETQYF. The J gene is TRBJ2-5, the V gene TRBV3-1 (or the pseudogene TRBV3-2), with 7 bases fitting TRBD1. From germline, CDR1 is LGHDT and CDR2 YNNKEL (reference sequence). The V and J ends lost 2 bases and 5 bases, in that order; junction bases with no gene match: 2. The CDR3 runs to 13 residues.

V is TRBV5-1 and J is TRBJ2-7; 8 bases line up with TRBD2. V lost 0 bases and J lost 4; bases outside the gene matches: 6. The V gene's germline CDR1 is SGHRS and CDR2 YFSETQ. CDR3 length equals 15 residues. CDR3 bases: TGCGCCAGCAGCTTGGAAGCGGGAGCTAGATACGAGCAGTACTTC. Encoded protein: CASSLEAGARYEQYF.

This chain connects TRBV2 to TRBJ2-3; 9 nucleotides align to TRBD2. Germline V lookup: CDR1 SNHLY, CDR2 FYNNEI. This CDR3 spans 14 amino acids. V was clipped by 7 bases and J by 3 bases; unmatched bases: 5. The CDR3 nucleotides are TGTGCCAGCAAGCAGCGGGAGGTTACAGATACGCAGTATTTT. Its protein product is CASKQREVTDTQYF. Full variable domain (rest looked up from reference TRBV2 and TRBJ2-3): EPEVTQTPSHQVTQMGQEVILRCVPISNHLYFYWYRQILGQKVEFLVSFYNNEISEKSEIFDDQFSVERPDGSNFTLKIRSTKLEDSAMYFCASKQREVTDTQYFGPGTRLTVL.

This clone was counted once. In nucleotides, the CDR3 is TGTGCCAGCAGCTTAGCGGGGACAGCATACGAGCAGTACTTC. Its protein is CASSLAGTAYEQYF. This sequence joins TRBV7-2 and TRBJ2-7; 7 nucleotides match TRBD1. Unmatched junction bases numbered 3, after V lost 0 bases and J lost 4 bases. The CDR3 sequence is 14 residues long. CDR1 and CDR2 (germline): SGHTA, FQGNSA.

The V call is TRBV27, the J call TRBJ2-1; 8 bases fit TRBD2. Germline V gene lookup returns CDR1 MNHEY and CDR2 SMNVEV (reference sequence). The CDR3 consists of 16 residues. V was clipped by 3 bases and J by 0 bases; unmatched bases: 4. This chain's CDR3 is CASSFGSGSSYNEQFF. The CDR3 DNA reads as TGTGCCAGCAGTTTCGGGAGCGGGAGCTCCTACAATGAGCAGTTCTTC.

The genes are TRBV5-4 and TRBJ2-1, with TRBD2 identical over 7 bases. The CDR3 length is 14 residues. In germline, CDR1 is SGHNT, CDR2 YYREEE (reference sequence). V shed 4 bases, J shed 10 bases, and the junction held 11 bases outside the gene matches. For the CDR3, the DNA is TGTGCCAGCAGCACCGGAGCGGGACCCAGGGAGCAGTTCTTC. Its translation is CASSTGAGPREQFF.

This rearrangement joins TRBV3-1 (or the pseudogene TRBV3-2) to TRBJ2-7, with D unclear. The CDR3 runs to 15 residues. With 4 bases removed from V and 0 bases from J, the gap between germline ends came to 13 bases. The germline V gene has CDR1 LGHDT and CDR2 YNNKEL (reference sequence). CDR3 sequence (DNA): TGTGCCAGCAGCCGCGACCCCCGGAGCTCCTACGAGCAGTACTTC. Translation: CASSRDPRSSYEQYF.

Here the CDR3 reads CASSKGRGASYF. The CDR3 DNA sequence: TGTGCCAGCAGCAAAGGTCGGGGGGCGTCGTACTTC. The chain employs TRBV21-1 and TRBJ2-4; the table assigns TRBD2, which was not confirmed against the DNA. TRBV21-1 is described as a pseudogene. This CDR3 has 12 residues.